This record covers a single T cell receptor beta chain. Its antigen is unidentified. This entry comes from a study of OX40 agonist ivuxolimab in advanced cancers. Study at large: Patients in dose escalation had liver, melanoma, kidney or head and neck cancers. Participants averaged roughly 57 years of age (range roughly 23 to 90) and were roughly 80% male. Study outcomes and limitations: The expanded peripheral T cells' antigen specificity was not determined. In the 0.1-3.0 mg/kg groups, partial responders showed among the lowest expansion.

Assay used: immunoSEQ multiplex PCR; TCRdb lists only in-frame clones, some missing. The sample shows about 64,000 clones, 88% of them seen only once. The TCR originated in an adult with an advanced solid tumor such as melanoma, head and neck, liver or kidney cancer. The starting material was CD4+ or CD8+ T cells sorted from blood, obtained in a trial of the OX40 agonist ivuxolimab.

This chain's CDR3 is CASQRDSRLLNEKLFF. In nucleotides, the CDR3 is TGTGCCAGCCAGCGGGACTCGAGACTTTTAAATGAAAAACTGTTTTTT. This chain links TRBV2 with TRBJ1-4; D is possibly TRBD1 (5 bases). Trimming removed 8 bases from V and 5 bases from J, with 21 bases in between. This CDR3 is built from 16 residues. Per germline, CDR1 SNHLY and CDR2 FYNNEI.